These T cell receptor beta chains were read from a single sample in a study of blood T cell repertoires in COVID-19. TCRdb's copy holds only in-frame clones and misses some; the assay was immunoSEQ multiplex PCR. The table lists around 76,000 clones, roughly four fifths of them singletons. Sequenced: peripheral blood. The source of these receptors is a woman aged 70-85 years with acute or convalescent COVID-19. CDR3s include the opening cysteine and the closing phenylalanine or tryptophan. A D gene is named only where the DNA matches it firmly. The size of a clone is reported for some rows only, either as once, few or many, or as a class for expanded clones.

CDR3 protein: CASSLDTGGYNEQFF; CDR3 DNA: TGTGCCAGCAGCTTGGATACGGGGGGTTACAATGAGCAGTTCTTC; V gene: TRBV5-4; clone size: .; D gene: TRBD2; J gene: TRBJ2-1
CDR3 protein: CASSIESSDTQYF; CDR3 DNA: TGTGCCAGTAGTATAGAGAGTTCAGATACGCAGTATTTT; V gene: TRBV19; clone size: .; D gene: .; J gene: TRBJ2-3
CDR3 protein: CASSLTLETGELFF; CDR3 DNA: TGCGCCAGCAGCCTGACATTAGAAACCGGGGAGCTGTTTTTT; V gene: TRBV5-1; clone size: .; D gene: .; J gene: TRBJ2-2
CDR3 protein: CASSHYSGLNTEAFF; CDR3 DNA: TGTGCCAGCAGCCATTACAGCGGCCTGAACACTGAAGCTTTCTTT; V gene: TRBV3-1/TRBV3-2; clone size: .; D gene: .; J gene: TRBJ1-1
CDR3 protein: CSVEDKRTGTEAFF; CDR3 DNA: TGCAGCGTTGAAGATAAAAGAACCGGTACTGAAGCTTTCTTT; V gene: TRBV29-1; clone size: .; D gene: .; J gene: TRBJ1-1
CDR3 protein: CASSQDDRPLYGYTF; CDR3 DNA: TGCGCCAGCAGCCAGGACGACAGGCCCCTCTATGGCTACACCTTC; V gene: TRBV4-3; clone size: few; D gene: .; J gene: TRBJ1-2
CDR3 protein: CASSPADRANTGELFF; CDR3 DNA: TGTGCCAGCAGCCCGGCGGACAGGGCGAACACCGGGGAGCTGTTTTTT; V gene: TRBV11-2; clone size: .; D gene: TRBD1; J gene: TRBJ2-2
CDR3 protein: CASSSGVTGRTDTQYF; CDR3 DNA: TGTGCCAGCAGCTCCGGGGTGACAGGACGCACAGATACGCAGTATTTT; V gene: TRBV7-2; clone size: .; D gene: .; J gene: TRBJ2-3
CDR3 protein: CASSWGQQETQYF; CDR3 DNA: TGTGCCAGCAGCTGGGGCCAGCAAGAGACCCAGTACTTC; V gene: TRBV7-8; clone size: .; D gene: .; J gene: TRBJ2-5
CDR3 protein: CSVGATVNTEAFF; CDR3 DNA: TGCAGCGTTGGGGCGACAGTGAACACTGAAGCTTTCTTT; V gene: TRBV29-1; clone size: .; D gene: .; J gene: TRBJ1-1
CDR3 protein: CASSSRDRVRQPQHF; CDR3 DNA: TGTGCCAGCAGTTCCCGGGACAGGGTTCGGCAGCCCCAGCATTTT; V gene: TRBV2; clone size: .; D gene: TRBD1; J gene: TRBJ1-5
CDR3 protein: CASSLGTVGLAGSGQFF; CDR3 DNA: TGTGCCAGCAGCTTGGGAACTGTGGGACTAGCGGGATCGGGGCAGTTCTTC; V gene: TRBV7-9; clone size: .; D gene: TRBD2; J gene: TRBJ2-1
CDR3 protein: CAISELEPRGSLEYF; CDR3 DNA: TGTGCCATCAGTGAGTTAGAGCCGAGAGGGTCCCTAGAGTACTTC; V gene: TRBV10-3; clone size: .; D gene: .; J gene: TRBJ2-7
CDR3 protein: CASSFDLAGGYEQYF; CDR3 DNA: TGTGCCAGCAGCTTTGACCTAGCGGGAGGTTACGAGCAGTACTTC; V gene: TRBV7-2; clone size: .; D gene: TRBD2; J gene: TRBJ2-7
CDR3 protein: CASSPGTGYEQYF; CDR3 DNA: TGTGCCAGCAGTCCCGGGACAGGCTACGAGCAGTACTTC; V gene: TRBV6-6; clone size: .; D gene: TRBD1; J gene: TRBJ2-7
CDR3 protein: CASRWEAANTGELFF; CDR3 DNA: TGTGCCAGCAGGTGGGAGGCGGCGAACACCGGGGAGCTGTTTTTT; V gene: TRBV27; clone size: .; D gene: .; J gene: TRBJ2-2
CDR3 protein: CASSRDSLTGTYEQYF; CDR3 DNA: TGTGCCAGTAGTCGGGATTCGTTGACAGGTACCTACGAGCAGTACTTC; V gene: TRBV19; clone size: .; D gene: .; J gene: TRBJ2-7
CDR3 protein: CASSSEGTDTQYF; CDR3 DNA: TGCGCCAGCAGCTCCGAGGGTACAGATACGCAGTATTTT; V gene: TRBV5-1; clone size: once; D gene: .; J gene: TRBJ2-3
CDR3 protein: CASREQGNTEAFF; CDR3 DNA: TGTGCCAGCCGAGAACAGGGGAACACTGAAGCTTTCTTT; V gene: TRBV6-5; clone size: few; D gene: .; J gene: TRBJ1-1
CDR3 protein: CASRPLEREVNNEQFF; CDR3 DNA: TGCGCCAGCAGGCCCCTAGAGCGGGAGGTAAACAATGAGCAGTTCTTC; V gene: TRBV5-1; clone size: .; D gene: TRBD2; J gene: TRBJ2-1
CDR3 protein: CASSYRGKETQYF; CDR3 DNA: TGTGCCAGCAGTTATAGGGGGAAAGAGACCCAGTACTTC; V gene: TRBV6-2/TRBV6-3; clone size: once; D gene: .; J gene: TRBJ2-5
CDR3 protein: CATKGQAGEKLFF; CDR3 DNA: TGTGCCACCAAAGGACAGGCAGGGGAAAAACTGTTTTTT; V gene: TRBV25-1; clone size: once; D gene: TRBD1; J gene: TRBJ1-4
CDR3 protein: CASSQEQNEKLFF; CDR3 DNA: TGCGCCAGCAGCCAAGAACAGAATGAAAAACTGTTTTTT; V gene: TRBV4-3; clone size: .; D gene: .; J gene: TRBJ1-4
CDR3 protein: CASSSPRDSYF; CDR3 DNA: TGTGCCAGCAGTTCGCCCAGGGACAGCTACTTC; V gene: TRBV28; clone size: once; D gene: TRBD1; J gene: TRBJ2-7
CDR3 protein: CASSLDSASGRYNEQFF; CDR3 DNA: TGTGCTAGCAGCTTAGATTCAGCTAGCGGCAGATACAATGAGCAGTTCTTC; V gene: TRBV7-7; clone size: .; D gene: TRBD2; J gene: TRBJ2-1
CDR3 protein: CASSRGSVEKLFF; CDR3 DNA: TGTGCCAGCAGCCGGGGATCAGTGGAAAAACTGTTTTTT; V gene: TRBV5-8; clone size: .; D gene: .; J gene: TRBJ1-4
CDR3 protein: CASRGGRAGRNEQFF; CDR3 DNA: TGTGCCAGCAGAGGCGGGAGGGCCGGTCGCAATGAGCAGTTCTTC; V gene: TRBV2; clone size: .; D gene: TRBD2; J gene: TRBJ2-1
CDR3 protein: CASSSRQGPRNTGELFF; CDR3 DNA: TGTGCCAGCAGCTCGAGGCAGGGTCCCAGGAACACCGGGGAGCTGTTTTTT; V gene: TRBV11-2; clone size: .; D gene: .; J gene: TRBJ2-2
CDR3 protein: CASSWGQGAGQPQHF; CDR3 DNA: TGTGCCAGCAGCTGGGGACAGGGGGCAGGTCAGCCCCAGCATTTT; V gene: TRBV5-6; clone size: .; D gene: TRBD1; J gene: TRBJ1-5
CDR3 protein: CASSLGGGLLEQFF; CDR3 DNA: TGTGCCAGCAGTTTAGGTGGGGGCCTGCTTGAGCAGTTCTTC; V gene: TRBV28; clone size: .; D gene: .; J gene: TRBJ2-1
CDR3 protein: CASSEGAGDSYEQYF; CDR3 DNA: TGTGCCAGCAGCGAGGGAGCGGGGGATTCCTACGAGCAGTACTTC; V gene: TRBV9; clone size: .; D gene: TRBD2; J gene: TRBJ2-7
CDR3 protein: CASSETGWGTNEKLFF; CDR3 DNA: TGTGCCAGCAGTGAAACGGGGTGGGGAACTAATGAAAAACTGTTTTTT; V gene: TRBV6-1; clone size: once; D gene: .; J gene: TRBJ1-4
CDR3 protein: CASSLAGGGLNTEAFF; CDR3 DNA: TGTGCCAGCAGCTTGGCGGGGGGAGGATTGAACACTGAAGCTTTCTTT; V gene: TRBV5-8; clone size: few; D gene: .; J gene: TRBJ1-1
CDR3 protein: CASSLGGLSYEQYF; CDR3 DNA: TGTGCCAGCAGCTTGGGGGGGCTGTCCTACGAGCAGTACTTC; V gene: TRBV7-9; clone size: .; D gene: .; J gene: TRBJ2-7
CDR3 protein: CASSLGLRDQETQYF; CDR3 DNA: TGCGCCAGCAGCTTGGGGTTACGGGATCAAGAGACCCAGTACTTC; V gene: TRBV5-1; clone size: .; D gene: .; J gene: TRBJ2-5
CDR3 protein: CASSRIQRGTDTQYF; CDR3 DNA: TGTGCCAGCAGCCGCATCCAGCGGGGAACAGATACGCAGTATTTT; V gene: TRBV7-2; clone size: .; D gene: TRBD2; J gene: TRBJ2-3
CDR3 protein: CAISDWGQGSYGYTF; CDR3 DNA: TGTGCCATCAGTGATTGGGGACAGGGGAGCTATGGCTACACCTTC; V gene: TRBV10-3; clone size: .; D gene: TRBD1; J gene: TRBJ1-2
CDR3 protein: CASSWGLLATYNEQFF; CDR3 DNA: TGTGCCAGCAGTTGGGGGTTACTAGCCACCTACAATGAGCAGTTCTTC; V gene: TRBV27; clone size: .; D gene: .; J gene: TRBJ2-1
CDR3 protein: CATSRDSSTDTQYF; CDR3 DNA: TGTGCCACGTCCAGGGACAGTAGCACAGATACGCAGTATTTT; V gene: TRBV24-1; clone size: .; D gene: TRBD1; J gene: TRBJ2-3
CDR3 protein: CAISESQGNQPQHF; CDR3 DNA: TGTGCCATCAGTGAGTCACAGGGGAATCAGCCCCAGCATTTT; V gene: TRBV10-3; clone size: once; D gene: TRBD1; J gene: TRBJ1-5
CDR3 protein: CASSLIGGNTEAFF; CDR3 DNA: TGTGCCAGCAGCTTAATAGGGGGGAACACTGAAGCTTTCTTT; V gene: TRBV11-2; clone size: .; D gene: .; J gene: TRBJ1-1
CDR3 protein: CASSLDPSGKYSYNEQFF; CDR3 DNA: TGCGCCAGCAGCTTGGACCCTAGCGGGAAGTACTCCTACAATGAGCAGTTCTTC; V gene: TRBV5-1; clone size: .; D gene: TRBD2; J gene: TRBJ2-1
CDR3 protein: CAWGRDRPYGYTF; CDR3 DNA: TGTGCCTGGGGCCGAGACAGACCCTATGGCTACACCTTC; V gene: TRBV30; clone size: .; D gene: .; J gene: TRBJ1-2
CDR3 protein: CASSRSLLNYGYTF; CDR3 DNA: TGTGCCAGCAGCCGAAGCTTGCTTAACTATGGCTACACCTTC; V gene: TRBV28; clone size: .; D gene: .; J gene: TRBJ1-2
CDR3 protein: CASSEQGDTQYF; CDR3 DNA: TGTGCCAGCAGCGAACAGGGAGATACGCAGTATTTT; V gene: TRBV7-9; clone size: .; D gene: .; J gene: TRBJ2-3
CDR3 protein: CASSLVTASGNTIYF; CDR3 DNA: TGTGCCAGCAGCTTAGTGACAGCCTCTGGAAACACCATATATTTT; V gene: TRBV11-2; clone size: once; D gene: .; J gene: TRBJ1-3